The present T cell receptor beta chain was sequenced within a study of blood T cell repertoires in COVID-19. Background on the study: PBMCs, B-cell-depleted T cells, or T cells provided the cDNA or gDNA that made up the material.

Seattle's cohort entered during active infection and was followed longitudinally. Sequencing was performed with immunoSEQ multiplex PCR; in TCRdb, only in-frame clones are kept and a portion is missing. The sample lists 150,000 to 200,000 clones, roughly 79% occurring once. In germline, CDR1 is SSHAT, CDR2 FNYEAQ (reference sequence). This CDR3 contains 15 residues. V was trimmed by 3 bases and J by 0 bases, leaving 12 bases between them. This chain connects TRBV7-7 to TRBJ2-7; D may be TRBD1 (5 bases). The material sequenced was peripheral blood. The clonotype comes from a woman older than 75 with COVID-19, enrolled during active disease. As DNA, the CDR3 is TGTGCCAGCAGCTTTGGTTGGGGCCCCTCCTACGAGCAGTACTTC. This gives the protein CASSFGWGPSYEQYF. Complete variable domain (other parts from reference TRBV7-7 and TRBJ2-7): GAGVSQSPRYKVTKRGQDVTLRCDPISSHATLYWYQQALGQGPEFLTYFNYEAQPDKSGLPSDRFSAERPEGSISTLTIQRTEQRDSAMYRCASSFGWGPSYEQYFGPGTRLTVT.